This TCR beta chain came from a study of shared clonotypes between healthy human individuals. Study-level results: An effect of sequencing depth on clonotype sharing among donors was expected. Represented diversity, genetic and exposure-history alike, was limited by few donors.

To note about this clone: Its antigen is not known.

CDR3 size: 13 residues. Trimming shortened V by 5 bases and J by 1 base, and 6 bases separated the two germline ends. CDR1 and CDR2 from the germline V gene are SQVTM and ANQGSEA. Using ten immunoSEQ deep assay plates, investigators sequenced unsorted PBMC DNA. The assay was immunoSEQ multiplex PCR, and TCRdb's table has in-frame clones only and misses some. The sample has around 510,000 clones, 70% to 80% seen once. Sequenced input: PBMCs. The TCR sequence derives from a woman between 35 and 50 years old in good health. Some clones in this sample may be carry-over from other donors' samples. The chain employs TRBV29-1 and TRBJ2-6; a possible D gene is TRBD2 (5 bases). DNA for the CDR3: TGCAGCGTTTGGGAGTCTGGGGCCAACGTCCTGACTTTC. Translating it yields CSVWESGANVLTF.